This T cell receptor beta chain was sequenced in a study of shared clonotypes between healthy human individuals. Overall study: Donors had three CD4 naive, three CD4 memory, two CD8 naive and one CD8 memory plate apiece.

The data were produced by immunoSEQ multiplex PCR, yet TCRdb's version contains in-frame clones alone and is incomplete. This table holds over a million clones, 78% found once. The CDR3 runs to 16 residues. CDR1 and CDR2 (germline): SGHTA, FQGNSA. Between the trimmed V and J ends, which lost 4 bases and 3 bases, there was a span of 16 bases. Findings of the study overall: Apart from blood, nothing was sampled; tissue repertoires likely differ.

As regards this clone: Its antigen is currently unknown.

Sample: memory CD4+ T cells from PBMCs. Regarding subset: CD45RA-negative fraction. This clonotype was obtained from a man between 18 and 29 years old in good health. Some clones in this sample may be carry-over from other donors' samples. The rearrangement joins TRBV7-2 to TRBJ2-1, with D possibly being TRBD2 (6 bases). The CDR3 loop is CASSYAGTRGYNEQFF. The CDR3 DNA sequence: TGTGCCAGCAGCTACGCCGGGACTCGAGGCTACAATGAGCAGTTCTTC.